The source of this T cell receptor beta chain is a study of long-term antiretroviral therapy in people with HIV. The CDR3 contains 16 residues. Per the germline V gene, CDR1 is WSHSY and CDR2 is SAAADI. Trimming cost V 2 bases and J 4 bases; bases outside gene matches: 3. Sequencing used immunoSEQ v3.0 at survey level. TCRdb's table, derived via immunoSEQ multiplex PCR, lists solely in-frame clones and lacks some. Of 9,000 or so clones listed, around 84% were seen once; the top ten hold roughly 25%. This chain connects TRBV10-2 to TRBJ2-1; 12 positions match TRBD2. The sequence was obtained from a man aged 35 to 55 with HIV. This specimen consisted of unsorted PBMCs, obtained 0.6 years before starting antiretroviral therapy. CDR3 DNA: TGCGCCAGCAGTGAGGTCGGACTAGCGGGGTACAATGAGCAGTTCTTC. Protein product: CASSEVGLAGYNEQFF.